Here is one T cell receptor (beta chain) with its context. Its recognized antigen is unknown. Qualities for individual bases were not recorded, and no much larger clone is one base off. The entry originates in a study of OX40 agonist ivuxolimab in advanced cancers. For the wider study: Ivuxolimab was a fully human IgG2 agonistic monoclonal antibody targeting the costimulatory receptor OX40 (CD134). Intravenous ivuxolimab was administered to patients every 2 weeks at six dose levels: 0.01, 0.1, 0.3, 1.5, 3 and 10 mg/kg. Of the 50 or so patients in dose escalation, 19 had hepatocellular carcinoma, about 15 had melanoma, 9 had renal cell carcinoma and 9 had head and neck cancer. In the dose-escalation cohort, roughly 80% of patients were male, and the mean age was roughly 60 years, with a range of about 23 to 85. Patients were allowed to have had prior anti-PD-1, anti-PD-L1 or anti-CTLA-4 therapy, and more than 30% of the dose-escalation patients had previously received checkpoint inhibitors. Three dose-escalation patients achieved partial responses, one with hepatocellular carcinoma and two with cutaneous melanoma. Peripheral TCRbeta sequencing was intended to test whether TCR sequence diversity was altered and clonal T-cell expansion was caused by ivuxolimab. The paper describes the monotherapy dose-escalation part (N ≈ 49 patients) of the phase I trial of ivuxolimab.

A distance of 15 bases separates the germline ends of V and J, which lose 6 bases and 7 bases respectively. CDR1 is given as SQVTM and CDR2 as ANQGSEA, both from the germline V gene. Reading from cysteine to phenylalanine, the CDR3 counts 13 amino acids. Only the CDR3 part of the read is kept: 39 bases, read in frame from the first base. Patients with autoimmune disease history or receiving systemic immunosuppression were excluded from the trial. Peripheral blood for TCR sequencing was drawn from every dose cohort at baseline, at cycle 4 day 1 and at cycle 7 day 1. The samples were taken from a phase I, first-in-human, multicenter, open-label dose-escalation trial of ivuxolimab. Adults with locally advanced or metastatic head and neck squamous cell, hepatocellular, melanoma or renal cell carcinoma were enrolled in the trial. CD4+ and CD8+ T cells were sorted separately from peripheral blood before TCR sequencing.

Study-wide conclusions, independent of this receptor: Clonal expansion of both CD4+ and CD8+ blood T cells was observed from baseline to week 6 at doses 0.1 to 3.0 mg/kg. Partial responders in the 0.1-3.0 mg/kg groups had among the lowest normalized peripheral clonal expansion, especially among CD8+ T cells. On average, CD8+ T cells showed more expanded clones than CD4+ T cells after ivuxolimab. Low levels of normalized T-cell clonal expansion were also seen in some patients who did not respond. The antigen specificity of the peripheral T cells that underwent clonal expansion was not determined.

Genomic DNA was isolated from the sorted cells so that the TCRbeta CDR3 region could be sequenced. The immunoSEQ Assay was used for sequencing of TCRbeta CDR3 regions. TCRdb carries this immuneACCESS record with in-frame sequences only. Its versions omit some clonotypes, under half of them owing to an unresolved V gene in the studies checked, with the rest unexplained. For this sample there are over 85,000 clones; 70% to 90% appear just once. The ten largest clones capture 5.5% of the sample. The clonotype comes from an adult with an advanced solid tumor such as melanoma, head and neck, liver or kidney cancer. Sequenced material: CD4+ or CD8+ T cells sorted from blood, taken in a trial of the OX40 agonist ivuxolimab. This receptor chain uses TRBV29-1 and TRBJ2-2; matching of 5 bases hints at TRBD2 as the D gene. The CDR3 loop reads CSVPLGSFGELFF. The nucleotides read TGCAGCGTACCACTAGGTTCTTTCGGGGAGCTGTTTTTT.